This T cell receptor (beta chain) was captured by sequencing in a study of cytomegalovirus exposure and HLA in healthy donors. Overall study results and limits: Later analysis reportedly placed an Asian-associated ancestry cluster below the roughly 680-donor mean in N-insertions.

About this clone: As yet, its antigen is unknown.

Both 60 Vbeta primers and 13 Jbeta primers went into the PCR. Generated by immunoSEQ multiplex PCR, the TCRdb table keeps only in-frame clones and is missing some. Here the sample spans 40,000 to 60,000 clones, around 70% being singletons. Germline CDR1 and CDR2: LGHNA and YSLEER. This CDR3 comprises 18 residues. V lost 0 bases, J lost 0 bases, and 9 bases stayed unmatched. This chain links TRBV4-3 with TRBJ2-7, with 9 bases matching TRBD2. Source material: PBMCs. This sequence originates from a woman in her forties or fifties in good health and CMV-seronegative. This CDR3 is CASSQDGVAGAFSYEQYF. The CDR3 DNA sequence: TGCGCCAGCAGCCAAGATGGGGTAGCGGGGGCCTTCTCCTACGAGCAGTACTTC.